This T cell receptor beta chain was found in a study of T-cell memory formation after mild COVID-19. Study outcomes and limitations: Memory sampled before infection contained some responding clones, suggesting cross-reactive memory joined.

TCRdb itself ran the 5' RACE reads through MiXCR, one entry per CDR3 protein. Here the sample spans more than 250,000 distinct CDR3 sequences, roughly 18% being singletons. Germline trimming cut 4 bases from V and 8 bases from J; bases unmatched to any gene: 9. In germline, CDR1 is SGHRS, CDR2 YFSETQ. The CDR3 runs 14 residues. The sample holds many counts of this clonotype. As yet, its antigen is unknown. This sequence joins TRBV5-1 and TRBJ1-2; 9 bases are shared with TRBD1. What was sequenced was PBMCs or a T cell subset sorted from them (not recorded which). This receptor was taken from a man between 18 and 29 years old who had mild COVID-19 (a few samples of this study predate the infection). Cell type and time point are not known. CDR3 DNA sequence: TGCGCCAGCAGCGCCGACGGGACAGGGCAAGGCTACACCTTC. Protein product: CASSADGTGQGYTF. Supplemented by reference TRBV5-1 and TRBJ1-2, the full variable domain reads KAGVTQTPRYLIKTRGQQVTLSCSPISGHRSVSWYQQTPGQGLQFLFEYFSETQRNKGNFPGRFSGRQFSNSRSEMNVSTLELGDSALYLCASSADGTGQGYTFGSGTRLTVV.